This T cell receptor beta chain was captured in a study of T cells in Graves' hyperthyroidism and ophthalmopathy. Amplification targeted TCR beta CDR3 regions from RNA transcripts. TCR CDR3 regions were first amplified by RT-PCR with HTBI primers. Using its own MiXCR run on the multiplex PCR reads, TCRdb lists one record per CDR3 protein. The sample records about 640,000 distinct CDR3 sequences, 40% to 55% being singletons. The germline gives CDR1 SQVTM, CDR2 ANQGSEA. The V and J ends lost 4 bases and 4 bases, in that order; junction bases with no gene match: 10. The CDR3 runs to 15 residues. Patients having uncontrolled infection, another autoimmune disease, pregnancy or lactation were not included. Diagnoses rested on clinical symptoms, serum thyroxine and TRAb, thyroid ultrasound and orbital computed tomography. This clonotype appeared a few times. What it binds is not known. Whole-study results and caveats: In validation, the model predicted ophthalmopathy. These predictions came a median roughly 6.5 months before onset.

Sequenced: peripheral blood or thyroid tissue (not recorded which). The TCR was taken from an adult man with Graves' disease, either hyperthyroidism or ophthalmopathy (not recorded which). The V and J genes are TRBV29-1 and TRBJ2-7; 10 bases agree with TRBD2. CDR3 sequence (DNA): TGCAGCGTTGTGATTAGCGGGAGGCCTTATTACGAGCAGTACTTC. This encodes CSVVISGRPYYEQYF.